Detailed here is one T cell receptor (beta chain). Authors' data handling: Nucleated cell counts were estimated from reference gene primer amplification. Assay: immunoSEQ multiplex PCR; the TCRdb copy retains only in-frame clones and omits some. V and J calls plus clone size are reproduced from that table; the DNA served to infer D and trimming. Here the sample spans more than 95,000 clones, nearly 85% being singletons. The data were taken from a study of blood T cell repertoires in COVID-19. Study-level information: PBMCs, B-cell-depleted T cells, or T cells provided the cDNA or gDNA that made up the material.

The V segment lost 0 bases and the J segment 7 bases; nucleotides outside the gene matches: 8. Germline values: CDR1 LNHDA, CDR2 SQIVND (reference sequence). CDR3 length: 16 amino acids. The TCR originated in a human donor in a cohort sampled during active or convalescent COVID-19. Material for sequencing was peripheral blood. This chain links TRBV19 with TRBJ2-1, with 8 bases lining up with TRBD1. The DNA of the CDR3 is TGTGCCAGTAGTATAGACGCCCAGGGGGCATTAAATGAGCAGTTCTTC. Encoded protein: CASSIDAQGALNEQFF.